This T cell receptor beta chain was captured by sequencing in a study of control samples from healthy donors and cancer patients. The assay was immunoSEQ multiplex PCR, and TCRdb's table has in-frame clones only and misses some. The table shows roughly 120,000 clones, with 88% occurring only once. This CDR3 region has 14 residues. The V gene's germline CDR1 is SGHTA and CDR2 FQGNSA. The junction had 5 bases not matched to a gene; V was cut back by 5 bases and J by 8 bases. V and J are TRBV7-2 and TRBJ2-1; 11 nucleotides line up with TRBD2. Sequencing used blood. The clonotype was recovered from a woman in her 70s in good health. The CDR3 region is CASSARLAGHEQFF. In nucleotides, the CDR3 is TGTGCCAGCAGCGCCAGACTAGCGGGGCATGAGCAGTTCTTC.